The present T cell receptor (beta chain) was sequenced within a study of T cell changes during pregnancy in multiple sclerosis. Measured with immunoSEQ multiplex PCR; TCRdb has only the in-frame clones, and not every one. There are around 40,000 clones in the sample; 91% occur only once, and approximately 0.46% lies in the top ten. This CDR3 contains 15 residues. V shed 3 bases and J 3 bases; nucleotides not matched to a gene: 8. The germline V gene encodes CDR1 SGHRS and CDR2 YFSETQ. This specimen was CD4+ T cells from peripheral blood mononuclear cells, taken in the third trimester of pregnancy. The chain joins TRBV5-1 to TRBJ1-2; 7 nucleotides agree with TRBD1. The sequence was collected from a female donor in good health, enrolled as a control in a pregnancy study. The CDR3 coding sequence is TGCGCCAGCAGCTCCACCGGGACAGAGTACTATGGCTACACCTTC. Protein product: CASSSTGTEYYGYTF.